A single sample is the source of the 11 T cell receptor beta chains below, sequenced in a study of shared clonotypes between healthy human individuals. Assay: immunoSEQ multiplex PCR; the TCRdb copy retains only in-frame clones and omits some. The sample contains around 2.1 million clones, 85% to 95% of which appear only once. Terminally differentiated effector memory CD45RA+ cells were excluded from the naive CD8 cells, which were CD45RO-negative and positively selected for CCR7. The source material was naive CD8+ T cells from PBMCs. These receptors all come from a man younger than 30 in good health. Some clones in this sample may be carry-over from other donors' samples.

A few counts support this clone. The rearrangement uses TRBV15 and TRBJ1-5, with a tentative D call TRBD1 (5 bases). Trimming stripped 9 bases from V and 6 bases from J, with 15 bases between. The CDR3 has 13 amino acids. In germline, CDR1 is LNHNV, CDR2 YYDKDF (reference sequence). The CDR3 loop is CATSGGVGQPQHF. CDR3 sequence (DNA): TGTGCCACTTCCGGGGGGGTCGGTCAGCCCCAGCATTTT.

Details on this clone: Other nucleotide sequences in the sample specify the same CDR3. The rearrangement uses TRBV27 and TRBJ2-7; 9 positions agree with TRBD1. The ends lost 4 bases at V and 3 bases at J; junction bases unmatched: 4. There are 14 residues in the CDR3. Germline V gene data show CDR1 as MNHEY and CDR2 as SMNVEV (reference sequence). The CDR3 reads CASSSRDRVYEQYF. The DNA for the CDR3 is TGTGCCAGCAGTTCCCGGGACAGGGTCTACGAGCAGTACTTC.

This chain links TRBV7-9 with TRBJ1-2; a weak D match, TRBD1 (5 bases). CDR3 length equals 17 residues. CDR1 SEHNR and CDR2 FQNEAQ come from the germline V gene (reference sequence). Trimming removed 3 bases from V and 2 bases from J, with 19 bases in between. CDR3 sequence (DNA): TGTGCCAGCAGCTTGAGTCTATCAGGGAGGGAGAACTATGGCTACACCTTC. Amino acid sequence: CASSLSLSGRENYGYTF.

The CDR3 region has the DNA TGTGCCAGCAGAGGAGGGACTAGCGGGACCTCCTACGAGCAGTACTTC. This encodes CASRGGTSGTSYEQYF. This chain uses TRBV27 with TRBJ2-7, with 13 bases identical to TRBD2. This CDR3 contains 16 residues. Germline loops: CDR1 MNHEY, CDR2 SMNVEV (reference sequence). V was pared by 6 bases and J by 0 bases, with 5 bases of the junction left unmatched.

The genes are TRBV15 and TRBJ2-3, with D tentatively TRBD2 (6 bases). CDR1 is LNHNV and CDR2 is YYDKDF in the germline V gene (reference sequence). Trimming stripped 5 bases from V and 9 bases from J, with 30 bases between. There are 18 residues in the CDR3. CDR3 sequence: CATSSSRRFSGPLGTQYF. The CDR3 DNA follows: TGTGCCACCAGCTCTTCACGTAGATTTAGCGGCCCCCTAGGAACGCAGTATTTT.

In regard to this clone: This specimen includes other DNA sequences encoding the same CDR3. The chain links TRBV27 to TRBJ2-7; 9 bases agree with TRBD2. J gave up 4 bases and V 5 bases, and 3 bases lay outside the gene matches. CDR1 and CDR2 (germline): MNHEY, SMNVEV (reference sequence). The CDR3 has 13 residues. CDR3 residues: CASSAGGSYEQYF. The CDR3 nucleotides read TGTGCCAGCAGTGCGGGGGGGTCTTACGAGCAGTACTTC.

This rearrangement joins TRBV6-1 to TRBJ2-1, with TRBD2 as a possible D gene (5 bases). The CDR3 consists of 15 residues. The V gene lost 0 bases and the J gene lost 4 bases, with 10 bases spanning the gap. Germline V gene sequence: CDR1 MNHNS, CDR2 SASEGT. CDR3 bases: TGTGCCAGCAGTGAAGCGGGAGTGGTTTACAATGAGCAGTTCTTC. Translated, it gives CASSEAGVVYNEQFF.

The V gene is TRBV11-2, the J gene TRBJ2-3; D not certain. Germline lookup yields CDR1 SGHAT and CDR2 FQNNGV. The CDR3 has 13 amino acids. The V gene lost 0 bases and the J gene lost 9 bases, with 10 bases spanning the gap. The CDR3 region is CASSLDREPTQYF. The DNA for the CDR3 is TGTGCCAGCAGCTTAGATCGAGAACCCACGCAGTATTTT.

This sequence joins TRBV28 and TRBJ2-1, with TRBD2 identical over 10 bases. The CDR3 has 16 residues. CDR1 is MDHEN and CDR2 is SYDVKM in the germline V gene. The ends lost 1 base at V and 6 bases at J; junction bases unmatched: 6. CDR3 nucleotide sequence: TGTGCCAGCAGTTTATCCGAACTAGCGGGGTTCAATGAGCAGTTCTTC. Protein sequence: CASSLSELAGFNEQFF.

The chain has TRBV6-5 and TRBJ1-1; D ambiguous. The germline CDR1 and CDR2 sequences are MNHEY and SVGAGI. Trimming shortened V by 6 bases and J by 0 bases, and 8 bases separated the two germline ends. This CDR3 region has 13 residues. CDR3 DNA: TGTGCCAGCAGCCTTATACTGAACACTGAAGCTTTCTTT. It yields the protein CASSLILNTEAFF.

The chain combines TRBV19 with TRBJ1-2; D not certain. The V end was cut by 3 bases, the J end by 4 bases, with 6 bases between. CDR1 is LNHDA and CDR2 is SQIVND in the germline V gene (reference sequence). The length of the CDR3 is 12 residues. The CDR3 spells CASSIEFYGYTF. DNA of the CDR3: TGTGCCAGTAGTATCGAATTCTATGGCTACACCTTC.